The 7 T cell receptor beta chains reported below all come from one sample, sequenced in a study of spatial heterogeneity in lung cancer. General study points: One measure, the expanded intratumoral alpha and beta TCR count, tracked tumor mutation counts.

As to time point: sample taken at primary tumor resection. MiXCR was run by TCRdb on the 5' RACE reads, yielding one entry per CDR3 protein. In the table there are about 29,000 distinct CDR3 sequences, just over 7% of which are singletons. Their antigens are not known. Sequencing was performed on lung tumor tissue, taken at surgery. These receptors originate from a male donor with early-stage non-small cell lung cancer.

This clonotype is termed medium-sized. The chain couples TRBV20-1 to TRBJ1-1; 8 nucleotides align to TRBD1. This CDR3 has 16 amino acids. Trimming at V came to 0 bases and at J to 1 base, leaving 7 bases not matched to a gene. CDR1 is DFQATT and CDR2 is SNEGSKA in the germline V gene (reference sequence). CDR3: CSARESQGARNTEAFF. In DNA form, the CDR3 reads TGCAGTGCTAGAGAATCCCAGGGGGCTAGGAACACTGAAGCTTTCTTT.

This clonotype was counted only a few times. This sequence joins TRBV20-1 and TRBJ1-6; D remains unclear. CDR1 and CDR2 from the germline V gene are DFQATT and SNEGSKA (reference sequence). The germline V and J ends were trimmed by 0 bases and 3 bases, with 6 bases remaining between them. The CDR3 runs 14 residues. In DNA form, the CDR3 reads TGCAGTGCTAGAGATCACGACTATAATTCACCCCTCCACTTT. It yields the protein CSARDHDYNSPLHF.

This clonotype was counted ten times or more. V gene TRBV29-1 combines with J gene TRBJ2-7; D gene uncertain. The V gene lost 1 base and the J gene lost 0 bases, with 4 bases spanning the gap. The CDR3 is made up of 12 amino acids. CDR1 is SQVTM, CDR2 ANQGSEA, per germline. The CDR3 is CSVEVSSYEQYF. Written as DNA, the CDR3 is TGCAGCGTTGAAGTTAGCTCCTACGAGCAGTACTTC.

J is TRBJ1-6 and V is TRBV7-9; D is uncertain. V gave up 1 base and J gave up 10 bases, with 14 bases separating them. Per germline, CDR1 SEHNR and CDR2 FQNEAQ (reference sequence). The CDR3 consists of 15 residues. CDR3 sequence reads: CASSLEDGLHSPLHF. CDR3 DNA sequence: TGTGCCAGCAGCTTAGAGGATGGGCTACACTCACCCCTCCACTTT.

In its sample, this clonotype was seen many times. The chain employs TRBV5-6 and TRBJ2-3, with unresolved D. Germline V lookup: CDR1 SGHDT, CDR2 YYEEEE. The ends were cut back, 4 bases at V and 2 bases at J, with 11 bases in the middle. The CDR3 is 14 residues long. The CDR3 loop reads CASSQRRVTDTQYF. DNA for the CDR3: TGTGCCAGCAGCCAAAGACGGGTCACAGATACGCAGTATTTT.

This clonotype showed up many times. V gene TRBV9 combines with J gene TRBJ1-5; TRBD1 is a possible D gene (5 bases). Germline lookup yields CDR1 SGDLS and CDR2 YYNGEE. Trimming stripped 4 bases from V and 0 bases from J, with 11 bases between. The CDR3 extends over 15 amino acids. In DNA, the CDR3 is TGTGCCAGCAGCTCTCAGGGTGGTAGCAATCAGCCCCAGCATTTT. This encodes CASSSQGGSNQPQHF.

This clonotype was recorded many times. This chain uses TRBV7-9 with TRBJ1-1; unclear D gene. The CDR3 contains 14 residues. The V end was cut by 1 base, the J end by 3 bases, with 9 bases between. Per the germline V gene, CDR1 is SEHNR and CDR2 is FQNEAQ (reference sequence). CDR3 nucleotides: TGTGCCAGCAGCTTAGAATCCAGGCACACTGAAGCTTTCTTT. This sequence encodes CASSLESRHTEAFF.